This entry lists 20 T cell receptor beta chains sequenced from one sample in a study of blood T cell repertoires in COVID-19. Libraries were prepared by immunoSEQ multiplex PCR; TCRdb keeps only in-frame clonotypes and omits some of them. The sample includes approximately 88,000 clones, roughly 76% seen only once; the top ten take about a fifth. Sequenced sample: peripheral blood. The receptors come from an elderly woman with active or convalescent COVID-19.

The rearrangement uses TRBV2 and TRBJ2-1; 8 bases fit TRBD2. The CDR3 runs to 15 residues. Germline CDR1 is SNHLY and CDR2 is FYNNEI. The J segment lost 7 bases and the V segment lost 3 bases, leaving 8 bases of the junction unmatched. The CDR3 nucleotides are TGTGCCAGCAGTGAGCCGGGGGGGAATTCAAATGAGCAGTTCTTC. Protein: CASSEPGGNSNEQFF.

This chain uses TRBV28 with TRBJ2-1; 10 bases are shared with TRBD1. The CDR3 runs to 16 residues. The ends lost 3 bases at V and 5 bases at J; junction bases unmatched: 7. CDR1 is MDHEN, CDR2 SYDVKM, per germline. The chain's CDR3 is CASSLQTGGLNNEQFF. The CDR3 DNA reads as TGTGCCAGCAGTTTGCAGACAGGGGGCTTGAACAATGAGCAGTTCTTC.

The chain is built from TRBV15 and TRBJ2-5; tentatively, D is TRBD1 (6 bases). Between the trimmed V and J ends, which lost 0 bases and 6 bases, there was a span of 11 bases. The CDR3 spans 14 residues. Germline-derived CDR1 and CDR2 are LNHNV and YYDKDF (reference sequence). Here the CDR3 DNA reads TGTGCCACCAGCAGAGATAAGGGGGTTCAGACCCAGTACTTC. Amino acid sequence: CATSRDKGVQTQYF.

This rearrangement joins TRBV7-2 to TRBJ1-1; 8 bases align to TRBD1. Trimming removed 5 bases from V and 1 base from J; junction bases left unmatched: 3. There are 14 residues in the CDR3. Germline values: CDR1 SGHTA, CDR2 FQGNSA. The CDR3 loop is CASSHRGSNTEAFF. CDR3 in DNA: TGTGCCAGCAGCCACAGGGGGTCGAACACTGAAGCTTTCTTT.

This sequence joins TRBV5-4 and TRBJ2-5; D is perhaps TRBD2 (5 bases). Between the trimmed V and J ends, which lost 5 bases and 6 bases, there was a span of 11 bases. CDR3 length equals 12 residues. The germline gives CDR1 SGHNT, CDR2 YYREEE (reference sequence). CDR3 bases: TGTGCCAGCAGTACGGACTTCAAGACCCAGTACTTC. Translation: CASSTDFKTQYF.

The CDR3 DNA sequence: TGTGCCAGCAGTGAACCGTTTCTTGTAGAGCAGTTCTTC. Protein sequence: CASSEPFLVEQFF. The chain joins TRBV2 to TRBJ2-1; D uncertain. Trimming removed 2 bases at V and 10 bases at J, with 12 bases between. The CDR3 contains 13 residues. CDR1 and CDR2 (germline): SNHLY, FYNNEI.

This sequence joins TRBV9 and TRBJ2-1; unclear D gene. The CDR3 contains 12 residues. The V end was cut by 2 bases, the J end by 4 bases, with 4 bases between. Germline V gene lookup returns CDR1 SGDLS and CDR2 YYNGEE. The CDR3: CASSVGYNEQFF. The CDR3 nucleotides are TGTGCCAGCAGCGTCGGGTACAATGAGCAGTTCTTC.

The chain joins TRBV5-1 to TRBJ2-3; the match to TRBD2 covers 8 bases. The CDR3 runs 15 residues. Germline CDR1 and CDR2: SGHRS and YFSETQ. V lost 4 bases, J lost 10 bases, and 14 bases stayed unmatched. CDR3 loop: CASSGGPGLEDAQYF. The CDR3 nucleotides are TGCGCCAGCAGCGGGGGTCCGGGACTAGAAGACGCGCAGTATTTT.

The chain employs TRBV27 and TRBJ2-2, with a possible D match to TRBD1 (5 bases). The CDR3 is made up of 13 amino acids. V was clipped by 5 bases and J by 5 bases, with 9 bases between them. CDR1 and CDR2 (germline): MNHEY, SMNVEV (reference sequence). The chain's CDR3 is CASSPTGTGELFF. In DNA form, the CDR3 reads TGTGCCAGCAGTCCTACAGGAACCGGGGAGCTGTTTTTT.

This clone has more than one count but fewer than ten. V gene TRBV9 combines with J gene TRBJ2-1, with TRBD2 identical over 8 bases. The CDR3 totals 16 residues. With V trimmed by 6 bases and J by 4 bases, 12 bases remained unmatched. CDR1 is SGDLS, CDR2 YYNGEE, per germline. The CDR3 DNA follows: TGTGCCAGCACCCCAGACGGGGGGGCCGGTTACAATGAGCAGTTCTTC. It yields the protein CASTPDGGAGYNEQFF.

This chain uses TRBV9 with TRBJ2-7; 7 bases agree with TRBD2. CDR1 is SGDLS, CDR2 YYNGEE, per germline. The trim removed 0 bases at V and 4 bases at J, leaving 7 bases unmatched. The CDR3 runs 15 residues. In nucleotides, the CDR3 is TGTGCCAGCAGCGTAGGGGAGGGTGTATGGTACGAGCAGTACTTC. Protein: CASSVGEGVWYEQYF.

The chain recombines TRBV10-1 with TRBJ2-6, with D possibly TRBD1 on 5 matching bases. Germline V gene data show CDR1 as WNHNN and CDR2 as SYGVQD (reference sequence). This CDR3 region has 16 residues. Between the trimmed V and J ends, which lost 3 bases and 2 bases, there was a span of 11 bases. DNA for the CDR3: TGCGCCAGCAGTGATGGGGCTGGGCCTGGGGCCAACGTCCTGACTTTC. Protein product: CASSDGAGPGANVLTF.

The V and J genes are TRBV30 and TRBJ1-1; D may be TRBD1 (6 bases). V lost 4 bases, J lost 0 bases, and 9 bases lay in between. CDR1 is GTSNPN and CDR2 is SVGIG in the germline V gene (reference sequence). CDR3 length equals 13 residues. In DNA, the CDR3 is TGTGCCTGGAACAGGGTTATGAACACTGAAGCTTTCTTT. Translated, it gives CAWNRVMNTEAFF.

This clone occurred many times. The CDR3 here is CASSLGIDASYEQYF. The CDR3 DNA sequence: TGTGCCAGCAGCTTAGGAATAGATGCTTCCTACGAGCAGTACTTC. V usage is TRBV7-2 and J usage is TRBJ2-7; D ambiguous. Germline V gives CDR1 SGHTA, CDR2 FQGNSA. CDR3 length: 15 amino acids. V was cut by 1 base and J by 1 base, with 11 bases left in between.

The rearrangement uses TRBV7-2 and TRBJ1-5; no firm D call. The ends were cut back, 5 bases at V and 1 base at J, with 6 bases in the middle. This CDR3 has 13 amino acids. CDR1 SGHTA and CDR2 FQGNSA come from the germline V gene. CDR3 in DNA: TGTGCCAGCAGCCCGTCCAGCAATCAGCCCCAGCATTTT. Protein sequence: CASSPSSNQPQHF.

The chain combines TRBV9 with TRBJ1-2, with a possible D match to TRBD1 (6 bases). From germline, CDR1 is SGDLS and CDR2 YYNGEE. Trimming removed 3 bases from V and 1 base from J, with 13 bases in between. CDR3 size: 15 residues. The CDR3 region has the DNA TGTGCCAGCAGCGCCCGGGACACACGTAACTATGGCTACACCTTC. Protein product: CASSARDTRNYGYTF.

CDR3 region: CASRFRQGRGQPQHF. The CDR3 region has the DNA TGTGCCAGCAGATTCCGCCAGGGCCGTGGTCAGCCCCAGCATTTT. The rearrangement uses TRBV28 and TRBJ1-5; TRBD1 is a possible D gene (5 bases). The CDR3 length is 15 residues. Between the trimmed V and J ends, which lost 6 bases and 6 bases, there was a span of 18 bases. Germline V lookup: CDR1 MDHEN, CDR2 SYDVKM. Combining the CDR3 with reference TRBV28 and TRBJ1-5 gives the whole variable domain DVKVTQSSRYLVKRTGEKVFLECVQDMDHENMFWYRQDPGLGLRLIYFSYDVKMKEKGDIPEGYSVSREKKERFSLILESASTNQTSMYLCASRFRQGRGQPQHFGDGTRLSIL.

The rearrangement uses TRBV4-1 and TRBJ2-3; 9 bases match TRBD2. With 1 base clipped from V and 4 bases from J, the junction kept 12 bases outside the gene matches. Germline V gene sequence: CDR1 MGHRA, CDR2 YSYEKL. The CDR3 is 18 residues long. CDR3 nucleotide sequence: TGCGCCAGCAGCCAAGGATGGTTTGGCGGGGGGGCCTCAGATACGCAGTATTTT. As protein: CASSQGWFGGGASDTQYF.

This chain links TRBV6-5 with TRBJ2-4; D may be TRBD2 (5 bases). Per the germline V gene, CDR1 is MNHEY and CDR2 is SVGAGI. The length of the CDR3 is 15 residues. Deletions cut 6 bases from V and 0 bases from J, with 12 bases between. The CDR3 DNA follows: TGTGCCAGCAGGGCCGACGGACTAGCCAAAAACATTCAGTACTTC. This encodes CASRADGLAKNIQYF.

The chain links TRBV15 to TRBJ2-7; no reliable D call. Trimming left V 3 bases short and J 1 base short, with 10 bases between. This CDR3 contains 14 residues. Germline values: CDR1 LNHNV, CDR2 YYDKDF (reference sequence). The CDR3 protein is CATSSGGESYEQYF. The CDR3 nucleotides are TGTGCCACCAGCAGCGGCGGTGAGTCCTACGAGCAGTACTTC.